This T cell receptor (beta chain) was identified in a study of blood T cell repertoires in COVID-19. Looking at the study overall: Samples of COVID-19 (acute and convalescent) were obtained from the United States, Italy and Spain.

This CDR3 is 13 amino acids long. V was clipped by 1 base and J by 9 bases, with 10 bases between them. Germline CDR1 SGHTA, CDR2 FQGNSA. Generated by immunoSEQ multiplex PCR, the TCRdb table keeps only in-frame clones and is missing some. This sample yields under 300,000 clones, of which approximately 86% are seen a single time; about 7.1% belongs to the top ten. The sample comprised peripheral blood. The V call is TRBV7-2, the J call TRBJ1-5; D unresolved. The source is a woman in her 70s with active or convalescent COVID-19. CDR3 sequence reads: CASSLEPLRPQHF. The CDR3 region has the DNA TGTGCCAGCAGCTTAGAACCTCTGCGGCCCCAGCATTTT.